One sample yielded the 20 T cell receptor beta chains listed below, sequenced in a study of T cells after yellow fever vaccination. TCRdb re-called the 5' RACE reads with MiXCR, one entry per CDR3 protein. The sample lists some 600,000 distinct CDR3 sequences, around 17% occurring once. This sample comprised PBMCs, obtained 4 to 5 days after the first yellow fever vaccination. These receptors all come from a man between 18 and 29 years old who received the YFV17D yellow fever vaccine.

The chain employs TRBV6-1 and TRBJ1-5, with D tentatively TRBD1 (6 bases). This CDR3 has 16 residues. Deletions cut 4 bases from V and 4 bases from J, with 17 bases between. Germline values: CDR1 MNHNS, CDR2 SASEGT. The CDR3 loop is CASSGQGGGRNQPQHF. The DNA for the CDR3 is TGTGCCAGCAGTGGCCAGGGAGGGGGGAGAAATCAGCCCCAGCATTTT.

This clonotype was detected ten times or more. V is TRBV5-1 and J is TRBJ2-5; 7 bases agree with TRBD2. Germline CDR1 is SGHRS and CDR2 is YFSETQ. The CDR3 totals 14 residues. The ends lost 1 base at V and 1 base at J; junction bases unmatched: 1. The CDR3 nucleotides read TGCGCCAGCAGCTTGACGGGAGGCCAAGAGACCCAGTACTTC. It codes for CASSLTGGQETQYF. The full variable domain, its missing parts supplied by reference TRBV5-1 and TRBJ2-5, is KAGVTQTPRYLIKTRGQQVTLSCSPISGHRSVSWYQQTPGQGLQFLFEYFSETQRNKGNFPGRFSGRQFSNSRSEMNVSTLELGDSALYLCASSLTGGQETQYFGPGTRLLVL.

CDR3 in amino acids: CASSLDLAGGEFF. The CDR3 DNA follows: TGTGCCAGCAGCCTTGACTTAGCGGGGGGGGAGTTCTTC. The chain employs TRBV3-1 and TRBJ2-1; the match to TRBD2 covers 11 bases. The V segment lost 4 bases and the J segment 14 bases; nucleotides outside the gene matches: 7. CDR3 size: 13 residues. Per germline, CDR1 LGHDT and CDR2 YNNKEL (reference sequence).

The V call is TRBV6-1, the J call TRBJ1-4; D is undetermined. The germline CDR1 and CDR2 sequences are MNHNS and SASEGT. V was clipped by 6 bases and J by 10 bases, with 21 bases between them. This CDR3 is 15 amino acids long. CDR3 amino acids: CASSSPVGIPGKLFF. The CDR3 DNA sequence: TGTGCCAGCAGCTCTCCTGTGGGAATACCGGGAAAACTGTTTTTT.

This clonotype was counted only a few times. The V and J genes are TRBV6-6 and TRBJ2-5; no reliable D call. The CDR3 is 13 residues long. Trimming stripped 6 bases from V and 5 bases from J, with 13 bases between. The germline V gene encodes CDR1 MNHNY and CDR2 SVGAGI (reference sequence). Here the CDR3 reads CASRESGGETQYF. Written as DNA, the CDR3 is TGTGCCAGCAGAGAGTCGGGTGGGGAGACCCAGTACTTC.

This clonotype was detected ten times or more. The chain employs TRBV4-3 and TRBJ2-1; D is undetermined. CDR1 and CDR2 from the germline V gene are LGHNA and YSLEER. The CDR3 extends over 15 amino acids. Trimming took off 0 bases at V and 0 bases at J, with 6 bases between the two ends. CDR3 in amino acids: CASSQEQSSYNEQFF. As DNA, the CDR3 is TGCGCCAGCAGCCAAGAACAGAGCTCCTACAATGAGCAGTTCTTC.

This sequence joins TRBV5-4 and TRBJ2-7, with 7 bases matching TRBD1. Germline V CDR1 and CDR2: SGHNT, YYREEE (reference sequence). V lost 0 bases, J lost 3 bases, and 3 bases stayed unmatched. CDR3 length: 14 amino acids. CDR3 protein: CASSLAQGIYEQYF. The CDR3 nucleotides are TGTGCCAGCAGCTTGGCACAGGGGATCTACGAGCAGTACTTC. The full variable domain, in which reference TRBV5-4 and TRBJ2-7 provide the parts outside the CDR3, is ETGVTQSPTHLIKTRGQQVTLRCSSQSGHNTVSWYQQALGQGPQFIFQYYREEENGRGNFPPRFSGLQFPNYSSELNVNALELDDSALYLCASSLAQGIYEQYFGPGTRLTVT.

This clonotype was detected a few times. V usage is TRBV5-1 and J usage is TRBJ2-1; D unresolved. V lost 6 bases and J lost 4, with 8 bases in between. CDR3 length: 12 amino acids. The V gene's germline CDR1 is SGHRS and CDR2 YFSETQ. The CDR3 DNA reads TGCGCCAGCATGGGCAGATACAATGAGCAGTTCTTC. Amino acids: CASMGRYNEQFF.

This clonotype appeared a few times. The chain uses TRBV6-5 and TRBJ2-5; 11 bases are a match to TRBD1. The CDR3 covers 17 residues. Trimming took 0 bases from V and 4 from J; bases not matched to a gene: 7. The germline gives CDR1 MNHEY, CDR2 SVGAGI. The CDR3 region is CASSYSHRDRGSETQYF. The CDR3 coding sequence is TGTGCCAGCAGTTACTCCCACCGGGACAGGGGGTCAGAGACCCAGTACTTC.

Here the CDR3 reads CAARGVGETQYF. The CDR3 region has the DNA TGTGCCGCGCGGGGCGTCGGGGAGACCCAGTACTTC. The chain couples TRBV6-2 or TRBV6-3 to TRBJ2-5, with TRBD2 as a possible D gene (6 bases). Germline assignment: CDR1 MNHEY and CDR2 SVGEGT. V lost 11 bases and J lost 5, with 15 bases in between. CDR3 length: 12 amino acids.

This clonotype was seen only a few times. V and J are TRBV12-3 or TRBV12-4 and TRBJ2-3, with a weak D call TRBD2 (5 bases). V was pared by 10 bases and J by 1 base, with 18 bases between. The CDR3 runs 15 residues. The CDR3 is CAILVVAAGTDTQYF. DNA for the CDR3: TGTGCCATCCTAGTAGTGGCAGCGGGCACAGATACGCAGTATTTT.

The CDR3, as DNA: TGCGCCAGCAGCCAAGTGACAGGGTTGAGGACTGAAGCTTTCTTT. Protein product: CASSQVTGLRTEAFF. The rearrangement joins TRBV4-1 to TRBJ1-1; the match to TRBD1 covers 7 bases. This CDR3 is 15 amino acids long. The J segment lost 5 bases and the V segment lost 1 base, leaving 7 bases of the junction unmatched. Germline V gives CDR1 MGHRA, CDR2 YSYEKL.

The CDR3 loop reads CASSIGGRANYGYTF. The CDR3 DNA sequence: TGTGCCAGTAGTATCGGCGGCAGAGCTAACTATGGCTACACCTTC. The V call is TRBV19, the J call TRBJ1-2; D gene unclear. The CDR3 is 15 residues long. The germline V and J ends were trimmed by 3 bases and 0 bases, with 11 bases remaining between them. The germline gives CDR1 LNHDA, CDR2 SQIVND (reference sequence).

This sequence joins TRBV14 and TRBJ1-2; D uncertain. This CDR3 has 13 amino acids. Trimming left V 1 base short and J 8 bases short, with 11 bases between. Germline V gene sequence: CDR1 SGHDN, CDR2 FVKESK. The CDR3 loop is CASSQVSRYGYTF. For the CDR3, the DNA is TGTGCCAGCAGCCAAGTTTCGAGATACGGCTACACCTTC.

Concerning this clonotype: At one of its ends the junction is not consistent with the germline gene, which may arise from a read error. The V and J genes are TRBV12-3 or TRBV12-4 and TRBJ1-2; TRBD1 matches 10 bases. The CDR3 has 12 amino acids. CDR3 coding DNA: TGTGCCAGCAGTTTAGCTGGGACAGGGGACGCCTTC. This translates into CASSLAGTGDAF.

The table lists this clonotype with a few counts. The rearrangement uses TRBV18 and TRBJ2-5; 13 positions match TRBD2. CDR1 KGHSH and CDR2 LQKENI come from the germline V gene. CDR3 length equals 16 residues. The V gene end was trimmed by 3 bases and the J gene end by 6 bases; junction bases not matched to a gene: 7. The DNA for the CDR3 is TGTGCCAGCTCACCGGGACTAGCGGGGTTCGGAAAGACCCAGTACTTC. Its translation is CASSPGLAGFGKTQYF.

This clonotype was detected a few times. The chain recombines TRBV3-1 with TRBJ2-3; possibly TRBD2 for D (7 bases). There are 15 residues in the CDR3. V was cut by 3 bases and J by 5 bases, with 15 bases left in between. Germline CDR1 and CDR2: LGHDT and YNNKEL (reference sequence). CDR3 residues: CASSHSRGARDTQYF. The CDR3 DNA is TGTGCCAGCAGCCATTCTCGGGGGGCCAGAGATACGCAGTATTTT.

This clonotype was detected many times. This sequence joins TRBV5-6 and TRBJ2-2, with 9 bases lining up with TRBD1. The J segment lost 5 bases and the V segment lost 4 bases, leaving 9 bases of the junction unmatched. The CDR3 consists of 16 residues. Germline V gives CDR1 SGHDT, CDR2 YYEEEE. The CDR3 nucleotides are TGTGCCAGCAGCATCTCCGGGACAGGGCCTACCGGGGAGCTGTTTTTT. Translated, it gives CASSISGTGPTGELFF.

This clonotype turned up a few times. This rearrangement joins TRBV4-2 to TRBJ2-3; TRBD2 agrees at 8 bases. The CDR3 runs 17 residues. Germline trimming cut 1 base from V and 0 bases from J; bases unmatched to any gene: 6. Germline V gene data show CDR1 as LGHNA and CDR2 as YNFKEQ. The CDR3 reads CASSQGIAGPSTDTQYF. The CDR3 DNA follows: TGTGCCAGCAGCCAAGGAATAGCGGGACCTAGCACAGATACGCAGTATTTT.

The table lists this clonotype with a few counts. The V and J genes are TRBV4-1 and TRBJ2-7, with 7 bases aligning to TRBD2. J gave up 7 bases and V 0 bases, and 15 bases lay outside the gene matches. This CDR3 is 17 amino acids long. Per the germline V gene, CDR1 is MGHRA and CDR2 is YSYEKL. The CDR3 here is CASSQDTPAGPLGEQYF. The CDR3 coding sequence is TGCGCCAGCAGCCAAGATACTCCAGCGGGGCCCCTGGGAGAGCAGTACTTC.